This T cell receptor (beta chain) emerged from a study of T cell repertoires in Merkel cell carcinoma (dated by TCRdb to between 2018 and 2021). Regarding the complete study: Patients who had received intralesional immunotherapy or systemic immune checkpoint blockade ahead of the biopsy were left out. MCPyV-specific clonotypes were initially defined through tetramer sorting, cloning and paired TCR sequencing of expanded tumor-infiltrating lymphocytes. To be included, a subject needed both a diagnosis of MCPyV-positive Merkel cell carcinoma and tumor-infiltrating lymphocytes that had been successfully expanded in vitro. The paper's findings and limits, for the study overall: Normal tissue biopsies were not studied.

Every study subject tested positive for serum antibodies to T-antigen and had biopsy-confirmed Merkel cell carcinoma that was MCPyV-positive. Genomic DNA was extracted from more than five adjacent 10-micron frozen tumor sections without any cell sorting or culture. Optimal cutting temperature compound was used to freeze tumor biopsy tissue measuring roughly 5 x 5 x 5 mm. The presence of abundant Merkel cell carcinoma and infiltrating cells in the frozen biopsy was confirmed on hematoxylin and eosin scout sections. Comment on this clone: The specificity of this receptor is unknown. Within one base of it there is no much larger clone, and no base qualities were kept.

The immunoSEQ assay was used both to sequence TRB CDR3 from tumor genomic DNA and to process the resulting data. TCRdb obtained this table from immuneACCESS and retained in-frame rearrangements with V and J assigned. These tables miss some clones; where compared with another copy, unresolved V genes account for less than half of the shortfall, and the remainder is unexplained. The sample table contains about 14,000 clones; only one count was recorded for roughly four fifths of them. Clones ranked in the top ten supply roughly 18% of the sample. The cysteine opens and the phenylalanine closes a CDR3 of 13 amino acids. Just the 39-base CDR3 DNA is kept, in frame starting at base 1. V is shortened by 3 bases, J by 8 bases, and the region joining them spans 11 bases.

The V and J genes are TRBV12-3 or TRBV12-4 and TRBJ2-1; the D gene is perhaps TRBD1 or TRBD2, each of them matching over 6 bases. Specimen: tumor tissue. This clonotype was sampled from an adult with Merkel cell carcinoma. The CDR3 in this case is CASSFWGADEQFF. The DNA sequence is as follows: TGTGCCAGCAGTTTTTGGGGGGCTGATGAGCAGTTCTTC.